What follows is one T cell receptor (beta chain) and its context. What it binds is not known. The length of the CDR3 is 14 residues. With V trimmed by 5 bases and J by 7 bases, 7 bases remained unmatched. There were TCR beta CDR3 regions amplified from RNA transcripts. HTBI primers were the set used in a first-round RT-PCR of the TCR CDR3. TCRdb analysed the multiplex PCR reads with MiXCR anew, one entry per CDR3 protein. The data contain some 560,000 distinct CDR3 sequences, less than 15% of them singletons. The data belong to a study of T cells in Graves' hyperthyroidism and ophthalmopathy. Study-level background: Sampling of peripheral blood happened at initial diagnosis, prior to any treatment.

Findings and caveats of the study: Most expanded thyroid clonotypes above 0.001 also appeared in blood.

These patients, aged 18 to 65, had recently diagnosed hyperthyroidism lasting under 2 months. The chain employs TRBV12-3 or TRBV12-4 and TRBJ1-5, with TRBD1 matching 8 bases. The clonotype comes from a woman in her 40s with Graves' hyperthyroidism. Input material: blood. Here the CDR3 reads CASSGDRNSQPQHF. CDR3 bases: TGTGCCAGCAGTGGGGACAGGAACTCCCAGCCCCAGCATTTT.